This T cell receptor (beta chain) was obtained from a study of hypomethylating agent response in myelodysplastic syndrome. The CDR3 length is 16 residues. Looked up from germline, CDR1 is LGHNT and CDR2 is FRNRAP. V lost 0 bases, J lost 5 bases, and 4 bases stayed unmatched. The protocol was immunoSEQ multiplex PCR, while the TCRdb copy is restricted to in-frame clones and leaves out a portion. The repertoire consists of 7,000 or so clones, with around nine tenths occurring once and the leading ten covering roughly 16%. The sample was bone marrow, taken before or after starting hypomethylating agent treatment for myelodysplastic syndrome (not recorded which). V and J are TRBV12-5 and TRBJ2-2; 9 positions agree with TRBD1. The receptor comes from a human donor with myelodysplastic syndrome. Here the CDR3 DNA reads TGTGCTAGTGGTTTGGTGGGACAGGGCCCGACCGGGGAGCTGTTTTTT. As protein: CASGLVGQGPTGELFF.